Below are 4 T cell receptor beta chains sequenced from a single sample in a study of cytomegalovirus exposure and HLA in healthy donors (dated by TCRdb to 2015 to 2018). The library relied on the immunoSEQ multiplex PCR assay. The multiplex PCR relied on a mix of 60 forward primers for TCR Vbeta segments and 13 reverse primers for TCR Jbeta segments. TCRdb obtained this table from immuneACCESS and retained in-frame rearrangements with V and J assigned. These tables miss some clones; where compared with another copy, unresolved V genes account for less than half of the shortfall, and the remainder is unexplained. For this sample there are 150,000 to 200,000 clones; roughly 90% appear just once. The ten largest clones take up almost 2% of the sample. Sequenced sample: PBMCs. The source is a young woman in good health and CMV-seronegative.

The genes are TRBV19 and TRBJ2-7, with TRBD1 as a possible D gene (5 bases). Trimming took off 3 bases at V and 7 bases at J, with 10 bases between the two ends. Germline loops: CDR1 LNHDA, CDR2 SQIVND (reference sequence). The CDR3 has 12 residues. CDR3 DNA sequence: TGTGCCAGTAGTATGGGGCTAGGGGAGCAGTACTTC. This translates into CASSMGLGEQYF.

This clone was detected once. The chain couples TRBV6-5 to TRBJ2-1; maybe TRBD1 (5 bases). The CDR3 is made up of 15 amino acids. The germline gives CDR1 MNHEY, CDR2 SVGAGI. V lost 2 bases to trimming and J lost 6 bases, with 14 bases between them. The CDR3 DNA sequence: TGTGCCAGCAGTTACACGCCTCGACAGATCAATGAGCAGTTCTTC. Protein: CASSYTPRQINEQFF.

The chain combines TRBV9 with TRBJ2-1; TRBD2 agrees at 10 bases. CDR3 size: 16 residues. Germline V gene data show CDR1 as SGDLS and CDR2 as YYNGEE. Trimming removed 4 bases from V and 4 bases from J; junction bases left unmatched: 8. CDR3: CASSPSPGLAYNEQFF. As DNA, the CDR3 is TGTGCCAGCAGCCCATCTCCGGGACTAGCGTACAATGAGCAGTTCTTC.

The CDR3 here is CASTPTGTYAYEQYF. The CDR3 bases are TGTGCCAGCACCCCGACAGGGACCTATGCCTACGAGCAGTACTTC. V is TRBV6-1 and J is TRBJ2-7, with 7 bases that match TRBD1. Germline lookup yields CDR1 MNHNS and CDR2 SASEGT. The CDR3 spans 15 residues. V was pared by 7 bases and J by 2 bases, with 11 bases of the junction left unmatched.